Presented here are 23 T cell receptor beta chains from one specimen sequenced in a study of T cells in Graves' hyperthyroidism and ophthalmopathy. Researchers took RNA transcripts and amplified the TCR beta CDR3 regions from them. HTBI primers were used for first-round RT-PCR of the TCR CDR3. In TCRdb, the multiplex PCR reads were re-called with MiXCR into one record per CDR3 protein. The data hold about 360,000 distinct CDR3 sequences, with 13% observed a single time. Source material: blood. Receptors were obtained from a man aged 25-40 years with Graves' hyperthyroidism that later progressed to Graves' ophthalmopathy.

This clonotype was seen repeatedly, ten times or more. The chain links TRBV19 to TRBJ2-5; 7 nucleotides match TRBD1. The CDR3 consists of 14 residues. CDR1 and CDR2 (germline): LNHDA, SQIVND (reference sequence). The J segment lost 5 bases and the V segment lost 5 bases, leaving 8 bases of the junction unmatched. The chain's CDR3 is CASSPTGRGETQYF. The CDR3 region has the DNA TGTGCCAGTAGTCCGACAGGGAGAGGGGAGACCCAGTACTTC.

This clonotype was seen repeatedly, ten times or more. V gene TRBV12-3 or TRBV12-4 combines with J gene TRBJ1-3, with D perhaps TRBD1 (5 bases). Trimming removed 4 bases from V and 7 bases from J, with 5 bases in between. The CDR3 loop spans 11 amino acids. CDR3 sequence: CASSSGNTIYF. CDR3 nucleotides: TGTGCCAGCAGTTCAGGGAACACCATATATTTT.

This clonotype occurred many times. This chain connects TRBV29-1 to TRBJ1-4, with 7 bases lining up with TRBD1. V trimming: 3 bases; J trimming: 0 bases; junction bases outside the gene matches: 4. Germline-derived CDR1 and CDR2 are SQVTM and ANQGSEA. The length of the CDR3 is 15 residues. The CDR3 here is CSVEDGQATNEKLFF. DNA for the CDR3: TGCAGCGTTGAGGACGGACAGGCAACTAATGAAAAACTGTTTTTT.

The table lists this clonotype with a few counts. This may come from a read error, since a much larger clone is one base off. The V call is TRBV28, the J call TRBJ1-5; D gene uncertain. CDR3 size: 15 residues. Looked up from germline, CDR1 is MDHEN and CDR2 is SYDVKM. This CDR3 reads CASSLSAAGNQPRHF. CDR3 nucleotide sequence: TGTGCCAGCAGTTTATCAGCTGCGGGCAATCAGCCCCGGCATTTT.

This clonotype came up many times. In DNA form, the CDR3 reads TGTGCCAGCAGCCAAGGTTACGGTAGCAATCAGCCCCAGCATTTT. As protein: CASSQGYGSNQPQHF. This chain joins TRBV3-1 and TRBJ1-5; D call uncertain. Germline V gene data show CDR1 as LGHDT and CDR2 as YNNKEL (reference sequence). The CDR3 covers 15 residues. V lost 1 base and J lost 0, with 7 bases in between.

In its sample, this clonotype was seen a few times. This rearrangement joins TRBV24-1 to TRBJ1-6, with D uncertain. CDR1 KGHDR and CDR2 SFDVKD come from the germline V gene. Trimming removed 4 bases at V and 7 bases at J, with 10 bases between. This CDR3 region has 14 residues. CDR3 region: CATSESGKNSPLHF. The CDR3 DNA reads TGTGCCACCAGTGAGTCCGGGAAAAATTCACCCCTCCACTTT.

This chain uses TRBV24-1 with TRBJ2-2, with TRBD1 matching over 7 bases. The CDR3 extends over 15 amino acids. V dropped 0 bases and J dropped 5; count of bases not matched to a gene: 2. Germline CDR1 KGHDR, CDR2 SFDVKD. The DNA for the CDR3 is TGTGCCACCAGTGATTTGTCAGGGGGAACCGGGGAGCTGTTTTTT. Residues: CATSDLSGGTGELFF.

The V call is TRBV20-1, the J call TRBJ2-3; 10 bases are shared with TRBD2. This CDR3 has 16 amino acids. With V trimmed by 0 bases and J by 2 bases, 5 bases remained unmatched. Germline V gene sequence: CDR1 DFQATT, CDR2 SNEGSKA (reference sequence). The CDR3 region is CSARDPGLADTDTQYF. CDR3 nucleotides: TGCAGTGCTAGAGATCCAGGACTAGCGGACACAGATACGCAGTATTTT.

Many counts were recorded for this clonotype. The gene calls are TRBV5-1 and TRBJ1-5; D is unclear. This CDR3 has 14 residues. The V gene lost 0 bases and the J gene lost 5 bases, with 9 bases spanning the gap. CDR1 and CDR2 (germline): SGHRS, YFSETQ. The chain's CDR3 is CASSLGTTDQPQHF. DNA of the CDR3: TGCGCCAGCAGCTTGGGGACGACGGATCAGCCCCAGCATTTT.

The chain carries TRBV12-3 or TRBV12-4 and TRBJ1-6, with a tentative D call TRBD1 (5 bases). This CDR3 spans 15 amino acids. The V and J ends lost 5 bases and 5 bases respectively, with 13 bases between them. The CDR3 DNA is TGTGCCAGCAGTCAGCCTAGGGGTAATAATTCACCCCTCCACTTT. This encodes CASSQPRGNNSPLHF.

This clonotype occurred many times. The rearrangement joins TRBV12-3 or TRBV12-4 to TRBJ1-1; 7 nucleotides agree with TRBD1. Trimming took 5 bases from V and 4 from J; bases not matched to a gene: 10. CDR3 size: 15 residues. CDR3 sequence: CASSLYRGGFTEAFF. The CDR3 DNA sequence: TGTGCCAGCAGTCTCTACAGGGGCGGGTTCACTGAAGCTTTCTTT.

The CDR3 DNA is TGCGCCAGCAGCCAAGATAGGGGGCCTGGAAACACCATATATTTT. It is translated as CASSQDRGPGNTIYF. The chain uses TRBV4-1 and TRBJ1-3; the match to TRBD1 covers 7 bases. V shed 0 bases and J 2 bases; nucleotides not matched to a gene: 1. The CDR3 runs 15 residues. Germline V gene sequence: CDR1 MGHRA, CDR2 YSYEKL.

This chain joins TRBV12-3 or TRBV12-4 and TRBJ2-2, with D unresolved. This CDR3 has 15 amino acids. Trimming pared 6 bases from V and 1 base from J, leaving 12 bases between. In DNA, the CDR3 is TGTGCCAGCAGCCATTGGACGGTGAACACCGGGGAGCTGTTTTTT. Translation gives CASSHWTVNTGELFF.

This clonotype was seen at least ten times. This CDR3 reads CASSPRTANNSPLHF. In DNA form, the CDR3 reads TGTGCCAGCAGCCCGAGGACAGCCAATAATTCACCCCTCCACTTT. The chain employs TRBV11-2 and TRBJ1-6, with D perhaps matching TRBD1 (6 bases). There are 15 residues in the CDR3. Trimming took 5 bases from V and 5 from J, leaving 13 bases between them. The germline gives CDR1 SGHAT, CDR2 FQNNGV. The complete variable domain, with remaining parts taken from reference TRBV11-2 and TRBJ1-6, reads EAGVAQSPRYKIIEKRQSVAFWCNPISGHATLYWYQQILGQGPKLLIQFQNNGVVDDSQLPKDRFSAERLKGVDSTLKIQPAKLEDSAVYLCASSPRTANNSPLHFGNGTRLTVT.

This chain links TRBV7-2 with TRBJ2-3; D not resolved. This CDR3 has 14 amino acids. The V gene's germline CDR1 is SGHTA and CDR2 FQGNSA. With 5 bases removed from V and 1 base from J, the gap between germline ends came to 10 bases. The CDR3 protein is CASSPRSGTDTQYF. CDR3 bases: TGTGCCAGCAGCCCCCGTTCGGGCACAGATACGCAGTATTTT.

This clonotype came up a few times. This chain links TRBV9 with TRBJ2-2; D is unresolved. The CDR3 has 12 amino acids. From germline, CDR1 is SGDLS and CDR2 YYNGEE. Trimming pared 3 bases from V and 2 bases from J, leaving 2 bases between. In DNA form, the CDR3 reads TGTGCCAGCAGCGCTAACACCGGGGAGCTGTTTTTT. This sequence encodes CASSANTGELFF. Looking up the rest from reference TRBV9 and TRBJ2-2 gives the full variable domain: DSGVTQTPKHLITATGQRVTLRCSPRSGDLSVYWYQQSLDQGLQFLIQYYNGEERAKGNILERFSAQQFPDLHSELNLSSLELGDSALYFCASSANTGELFFGEGSRLTVL.

This rearrangement joins TRBV5-6 to TRBJ2-5; TRBD1 or TRBD2 may be the D gene (5 bases each). The CDR3 consists of 14 residues. V lost 4 bases to trimming and J lost 9 bases, with 19 bases between them. Germline CDR1 and CDR2: SGHDT and YYEEEE. In DNA, the CDR3 is TGTGCCAGCAGCACAGGCCTCATTGCCGGGGCCCAGTACTTC. It is translated as CASSTGLIAGAQYF.

A note on this clonotype: Possible read error: a much larger clone is one base away. This chain uses TRBV11-2 with TRBJ2-1, with 7 bases fitting TRBD2. The length of the CDR3 is 16 residues. CDR1 SGHAT and CDR2 FQNNGV come from the germline V gene. The CDR3, as DNA: TGTGCCGGCAGCTTAGATCTTCTGGGGGGGTACAATGAGCAGTTCTTC. This gives the protein CAGSLDLLGGYNEQFF. The full variable domain, its missing parts supplied by reference TRBV11-2 and TRBJ2-1, is EAGVAQSPRYKIIEKRQSVAFWCNPISGHATLYWYQQILGQGPKLLIQFQNNGVVDDSQLPKDRFSAERLKGVDSTLKIQPAKLEDSAVYLCAGSLDLLGGYNEQFFGPGTRLTVL.

In this sample, this clonotype turned up many times. This chain connects TRBV18 to TRBJ2-5, with TRBD2 as a possible D gene (6 bases). Germline CDR1 and CDR2: KGHSH and LQKENI. This CDR3 contains 15 residues. V gave up 2 bases and J gave up 4 bases, with 14 bases separating them. CDR3 in DNA: TGTGCCAGCTCACCATTGGGAGGAGTTGTAGAGACCCAGTACTTC. Encoded protein: CASSPLGGVVETQYF.

There are a few counts of this clonotype. CDR3: CASSLEVGPGTGRINEQFF. CDR3 nucleotides: TGTGCCAGCAGCTTAGAAGTAGGCCCAGGGACAGGGCGAATCAATGAGCAGTTCTTC. This chain uses TRBV7-7 with TRBJ2-1; 9 bases align to TRBD1. Trimming at V came to 1 base and at J to 6 bases, leaving 16 bases not matched to a gene. The CDR3 contains 19 residues. Germline CDR1 is SSHAT and CDR2 is FNYEAQ (reference sequence).

This chain joins TRBV28 and TRBJ2-5, with D hard to call. The ends were cut back, 8 bases at V and 4 bases at J, with 5 bases in the middle. The CDR3 loop spans 10 amino acids. Looked up from germline, CDR1 is MDHEN and CDR2 is SYDVKM. CDR3 region: CASGSETQYF. Here the CDR3 DNA reads TGTGCCAGCGGGTCAGAGACCCAGTACTTC.

This clonotype appeared a few times. The chain recombines TRBV20-1 with TRBJ2-3, with D maybe TRBD1 (5 bases). The CDR3 extends over 14 amino acids. V dropped 3 bases and J dropped 0 bases, with 10 bases sitting between them. CDR1 is DFQATT and CDR2 is SNEGSKA in the germline V gene (reference sequence). The CDR3 sequence: CSARRQPSTDTQYF. Written as DNA, the CDR3 is TGCAGTGCTAGGAGACAGCCCAGCACAGATACGCAGTATTTT.

The rearrangement links TRBV7-7 to TRBJ2-1; 8 nucleotides agree with TRBD1. CDR3 size: 16 residues. Germline-derived CDR1 and CDR2 are SSHAT and FNYEAQ (reference sequence). The V segment lost 4 bases and the J segment 3 bases; nucleotides outside the gene matches: 8. DNA for the CDR3: TGTGCCAGCAGCTCAGGGACAGGCGATTACTACAATGAGCAGTTCTTC. It translates to CASSSGTGDYYNEQFF.